Listed here is a single TCR beta chain. What it binds is unknown. This record comes from a study of shared clonotypes between healthy human individuals. Study-level results: In a few donors, around 5% of naive CD4 clonotypes appeared in common.

V lost 0 bases and J 1 base, leaving 3 bases between the germline ends. From germline, CDR1 is GTSNPN and CDR2 SVGIG (reference sequence). This CDR3 has 12 residues. As defined, naive CD8 cells were CD45RO-negative and positively selected for CCR7, with terminally differentiated effector memory CD45RA+ cells excluded. The donors were adults (healthy and HIV-negative) with no recent acute infections or vaccinations. In the authors' methods: ImmunoSEQ gave junction-only sequences without quality scores, so filtering differed. This table comes from immunoSEQ multiplex PCR, and its TCRdb copy is limited to in-frame clones, with some not included. The D gene and trimming were derived from the DNA, and the V and J assignments and clone size from that table. The top ten hold around 0.097% of the sample, which has roughly 590,000 clones, 95% to 96% seen once.

This chain uses TRBV30 with TRBJ1-1; no clear D gene. The sequenced sample consisted of naive CD8+ T cells sorted from blood. The sequence was obtained from a woman between 25 and 40 years old in good health. Here the CDR3 reads CAWSVGNTEAFF. In DNA, the CDR3 is TGTGCCTGGAGTGTCGGGAACACTGAAGCTTTCTTT.